These T cell receptor beta chains were read from a single sample in a study of T cell responses to AZD1222 COVID-19 vaccine. Generated by immunoSEQ multiplex PCR, the TCRdb table keeps only in-frame clones and is missing some. The table shows some 120,000 clones, with 65% to 90% occurring only once. The sample here was peripheral blood, taken 28 days after the second AZD1222 dose. These receptor sequences come from an adult who received the AZD1222 COVID-19 vaccine. CDR3s include the opening cysteine and the closing phenylalanine or tryptophan. D genes are given only for firm matches. Only some rows state a clone size, as once, few, many or a class for expanded clones.

cdr3_nt: TGCGCCAGCAGTGACCCGGGACTAGCGGGGCACACCGGGGAGCTGTTTTTT
cdr3_aa: CASSDPGLAGHTGELFF
clone_size: few
v_call: TRBV10-1
d_call: TRBD2
j_call: TRBJ2-2

cdr3_nt: TGTGCCAGCAGCTCCGGGGGTGGTTCCTACAATGAGCAGTTCTTC
cdr3_aa: CASSSGGGSYNEQFF
clone_size: -
v_call: TRBV5-4
d_call: -
j_call: TRBJ2-1

cdr3_nt: TGTGCCAGCAGTGGGACTAGCGGGGGGGCGAGGCAGTTCTTC
cdr3_aa: CASSGTSGGARQFF
clone_size: -
v_call: TRBV6-2/TRBV6-3
d_call: TRBD2
j_call: TRBJ2-1

cdr3_nt: TGCGCCAGCAGCTTATTGACGGGGGCCTACGAGCAGTACTTC
cdr3_aa: CASSLLTGAYEQYF
clone_size: -
v_call: TRBV5-1
d_call: -
j_call: TRBJ2-7

cdr3_nt: TGTGCCAGTAGAAAGAAGGGAAGCAGTGAAAAACTGTTTTTT
cdr3_aa: CASRKKGSSEKLFF
clone_size: -
v_call: TRBV19
d_call: -
j_call: TRBJ1-4

cdr3_nt: TGCGCCAGCAGTGAGTGTCTTCGAGGCAGGGAAAGTATCGGGGAGCTGTTTTTT
cdr3_aa: CASSECLRGRESIGELFF
clone_size: -
v_call: TRBV10-2
d_call: -
j_call: TRBJ2-2

cdr3_nt: TGTGCCAGCAGTGAAAACTGGCCGAGGGTCTTC
cdr3_aa: CASSENWPRVF
clone_size: -
v_call: TRBV2
d_call: -
j_call: TRBJ2-1

cdr3_nt: TGTGCCAGCAGCTTGCCCGCGGCGCCTGAAGCTTTCTTT
cdr3_aa: CASSLPAAPEAFF
clone_size: -
v_call: TRBV5-4
d_call: -
j_call: TRBJ1-1

cdr3_nt: TGTGCCAGCAGTTTATCGGGGAGCGTTAACCCCCCCTACGAGCAGTACTTC
cdr3_aa: CASSLSGSVNPPYEQYF
clone_size: -
v_call: TRBV27
d_call: -
j_call: TRBJ2-7

cdr3_nt: TGTGCCAGCAGTCGTCCCGGGACAGGAGAATATGAAAAACTGTTTTTT
cdr3_aa: CASSRPGTGEYEKLFF
clone_size: -
v_call: TRBV6-2/TRBV6-3
d_call: TRBD1
j_call: TRBJ1-4

cdr3_nt: TGTGCCAGTACCCATTCCCCCGGCGTGAGACGAACTGAAGCTTTCTTT
cdr3_aa: CASTHSPGVRRTEAFF
clone_size: -
v_call: TRBV19
d_call: -
j_call: TRBJ1-1

cdr3_nt: TGTGCCAGCAGCTATTCGGGGGGCTACACCTTC
cdr3_aa: CASSYSGGYTF
clone_size: -
v_call: TRBV7-2
d_call: -
j_call: TRBJ1-2

cdr3_nt: TGTGCCAGCAGCGTCACAAGGGACAGTCCCTACGAGCAGTACTTC
cdr3_aa: CASSVTRDSPYEQYF
clone_size: few
v_call: TRBV9
d_call: TRBD1
j_call: TRBJ2-7

cdr3_nt: TGTGCCAGCAGTTTGTGGGGGACGGGCACTGAAGCTTTCTTT
cdr3_aa: CASSLWGTGTEAFF
clone_size: -
v_call: TRBV28
d_call: -
j_call: TRBJ1-1

cdr3_nt: TGTGCCAGCAGTTACGGTGCGGGGAACACTGAAGCTTTCTTT
cdr3_aa: CASSYGAGNTEAFF
clone_size: -
v_call: TRBV6-5
d_call: -
j_call: TRBJ1-1

cdr3_nt: TGTGCCGGGGGACAGGGGGCTGGAGAGACCCAGTACTTC
cdr3_aa: CAGGQGAGETQYF
clone_size: -
v_call: TRBV30
d_call: TRBD1
j_call: TRBJ2-5

cdr3_nt: TGTGCCAGCAGCTTGAAGGGGGCAGATACGCAGTATTTT
cdr3_aa: CASSLKGADTQYF
clone_size: -
v_call: TRBV5-8
d_call: -
j_call: TRBJ2-3

cdr3_nt: TGTGCCAGCAGCTTAGCCCTCGTGTCCCAACTAGCGGGGGGGCCGCCCCAAGAGACCCAGTACTTC
cdr3_aa: CASSLALVSQLAGGPPQETQYF
clone_size: -
v_call: TRBV7-2
d_call: TRBD2
j_call: TRBJ2-5

cdr3_nt: TGTGCCAGTAGCAGGGGGCGGAACACTGAAGCTTTCTTT
cdr3_aa: CASSRGRNTEAFF
clone_size: -
v_call: TRBV27
d_call: TRBD1
j_call: TRBJ1-1

cdr3_nt: TGTGCCAGCAGCTTGGTAACAGCAAAGAACAATGAGCAGTTCTTC
cdr3_aa: CASSLVTAKNNEQFF
clone_size: few
v_call: TRBV5-4
d_call: -
j_call: TRBJ2-1

cdr3_nt: TGTGCCAGCAGCTTCGCAGGGAAGGCCTACGAGCAGTACTTC
cdr3_aa: CASSFAGKAYEQYF
clone_size: -
v_call: TRBV5-6
d_call: -
j_call: TRBJ2-7

cdr3_nt: TGTGCCAGCAGCCAAGTTATGGGGTCCTACGAGCAGTACTTC
cdr3_aa: CASSQVMGSYEQYF
clone_size: -
v_call: TRBV3-1/TRBV3-2
d_call: -
j_call: TRBJ2-7

cdr3_nt: TGTGCCAGCAGTTCGGGACAGAGAAATGAAAAACTGTTTTTT
cdr3_aa: CASSSGQRNEKLFF
clone_size: -
v_call: TRBV6-5
d_call: TRBD1
j_call: TRBJ1-4

cdr3_nt: TGTGCCAGCAGCCCCGGGACAGCCCAAGAGACCCAGTACTTC
cdr3_aa: CASSPGTAQETQYF
clone_size: once
v_call: TRBV7-9
d_call: TRBD1
j_call: TRBJ2-5

cdr3_nt: TGTGCCAGCAGCCTCCAGGGGTCTAACTCTGGAAACACCATATATTTT
cdr3_aa: CASSLQGSNSGNTIYF
clone_size: once
v_call: TRBV9
d_call: -
j_call: TRBJ1-3

cdr3_nt: TGTGCCAGCAGCGTAGGGGGCCCATATAATTCACCCCTCCACTTT
cdr3_aa: CASSVGGPYNSPLHF
clone_size: -
v_call: TRBV9
d_call: -
j_call: TRBJ1-6

cdr3_nt: TGTGCCACCTCGGGGCTTCGGTACGAGCAGTACTTC
cdr3_aa: CATSGLRYEQYF
clone_size: -
v_call: TRBV7-8
d_call: -
j_call: TRBJ2-7

cdr3_nt: TGTGCCAGCAGCTTGGGGAAGCAGGAAAAACTGTTTTTT
cdr3_aa: CASSLGKQEKLFF
clone_size: -
v_call: TRBV7-2
d_call: -
j_call: TRBJ1-4

cdr3_nt: TGCGCCAGCAGCCAACAGGGCCCTAATGAAAAACTGTTTTTT
cdr3_aa: CASSQQGPNEKLFF
clone_size: -
v_call: TRBV4-3
d_call: -
j_call: TRBJ1-4

cdr3_nt: TGTGCCACCAGCAGAGAACCCCACAGGGAGGAGGAGCAGTTCTTC
cdr3_aa: CATSREPHREEEQFF
clone_size: -
v_call: TRBV15
d_call: -
j_call: TRBJ2-1

cdr3_nt: TGTGCCAGCAGTTACAAGGGCATCCCTTTGAGCTACGAGCAGTACTTC
cdr3_aa: CASSYKGIPLSYEQYF
clone_size: once
v_call: TRBV6-5
d_call: -
j_call: TRBJ2-7

cdr3_nt: TGTGCCAGCAGCTCAAGAGGTCCCGGGGGTGAAAAACTGTTTTTT
cdr3_aa: CASSSRGPGGEKLFF
clone_size: -
v_call: TRBV5-6
d_call: -
j_call: TRBJ1-4

cdr3_nt: TGTGCCAGCAGGGTGACAGGGAATAGAGACGAGCAGTACTTC
cdr3_aa: CASRVTGNRDEQYF
clone_size: -
v_call: TRBV2
d_call: TRBD1
j_call: TRBJ2-7

cdr3_nt: TGTGCCAGTCTTAGGGACGGGTTGAACACTGAAGCTTTCTTT
cdr3_aa: CASLRDGLNTEAFF
clone_size: -
v_call: TRBV28
d_call: -
j_call: TRBJ1-1

cdr3_nt: TGCGCCAGCAGCCAACTCAGCTCCTATAATTCACCCCTCCACTTT
cdr3_aa: CASSQLSSYNSPLHF
clone_size: -
v_call: TRBV4-1
d_call: -
j_call: TRBJ1-6

cdr3_nt: TGTGCCAGCAGCTTAGAAGGGACTAGCGGCCCCGGGCAGTACTTC
cdr3_aa: CASSLEGTSGPGQYF
clone_size: -
v_call: TRBV13
d_call: TRBD2
j_call: TRBJ2-7

cdr3_nt: TGCGCCAGCAGGAGTGACAGAGCAAATAGCAATCAGCCCCAGCATTTT
cdr3_aa: CASRSDRANSNQPQHF
clone_size: -
v_call: TRBV10-2
d_call: -
j_call: TRBJ1-5

cdr3_nt: TGCGCCAGCAGCTGGGGCCTAGGGGACGGGGAGCTGTTTTTT
cdr3_aa: CASSWGLGDGELFF
clone_size: -
v_call: TRBV5-1
d_call: -
j_call: TRBJ2-2

cdr3_nt: TGTGCCAGTAGTAGGATGAGCGGGGGGGCGGGTGAGCAGTTCTTC
cdr3_aa: CASSRMSGGAGEQFF
clone_size: -
v_call: TRBV19
d_call: TRBD2
j_call: TRBJ2-1

cdr3_nt: TGTGCCAGCAGTGAAGCTTGGCAGACAATTAACACTGAAGCTTTCTTT
cdr3_aa: CASSEAWQTINTEAFF
clone_size: -
v_call: TRBV6-1
d_call: -
j_call: TRBJ1-1

cdr3_nt: TGTGCCAGTAGTATTGGACTAGTAGGGGGCGAGCAGTACTTC
cdr3_aa: CASSIGLVGGEQYF
clone_size: -
v_call: TRBV19
d_call: -
j_call: TRBJ2-7